This passage covers 30 T cell receptor beta chains from one sample sequenced in a study of beta chain features in type 1 diabetes. The isolated RNA, all of it, was reverse transcribed, so expressed TCRB transcripts were what got sequenced. Produced via immunoSEQ multiplex PCR; TCRdb's table is partial and in-frame only. The sample shows about 150,000 clones, around 8% of them seen only once. The specimen was central memory CD4+ T cells from blood. Source of these receptors: a man younger than 35 in good health.

The sample holds a few counts of this clone. The chain links TRBV29-1 to TRBJ1-2; no firm D call. CDR1 and CDR2 from the germline V gene are SQVTM and ANQGSEA. The CDR3 consists of 14 residues. V was pared by 0 bases and J by 4 bases, with 12 bases between. The CDR3 region has the DNA TGCAGCGTTGAAGACACAGTGATGAGCTATGGCTACACCTTC. It translates to CSVEDTVMSYGYTF.

V gene TRBV5-6 combines with J gene TRBJ1-4; 8 nucleotides line up with TRBD1. This CDR3 is built from 14 residues. V was pared by 4 bases and J by 6 bases, with 5 bases of the junction left unmatched. The germline gives CDR1 SGHDT, CDR2 YYEEEE. CDR3 nucleotides: TGTGCCAGCAGCGGGACAGGTGGGGATGAAAAACTGTTTTTT. The encoded protein is CASSGTGGDEKLFF.

The J gene is TRBJ1-1, the V gene TRBV7-9; D is perhaps TRBD1 (6 bases). The CDR3 length is 13 residues. Deletions cut 5 bases from V and 4 bases from J, with 11 bases between. CDR1 is SEHNR, CDR2 FQNEAQ, per germline (reference sequence). CDR3 protein: CASSRGGGTEAFF. CDR3 DNA sequence: TGTGCCAGCAGCCGAGGGGGTGGCACTGAAGCTTTCTTT.

This clone appeared a few times. V usage is TRBV19 and J usage is TRBJ1-2, with 9 positions matching TRBD1. J gave up 4 bases and V 6 bases, and 9 bases lay outside the gene matches. Germline V gene sequence: CDR1 LNHDA, CDR2 SQIVND (reference sequence). This CDR3 spans 15 amino acids. Here the CDR3 DNA reads TGTGCCAGTAGGGACCGGACAGGGGATCGCTATGGCTACACCTTC. Protein sequence: CASRDRTGDRYGYTF.

The chain is built from TRBV15 and TRBJ2-7, with TRBD1 as a possible D gene (7 bases). The CDR3 totals 15 residues. Germline V gene lookup returns CDR1 LNHNV and CDR2 YYDKDF (reference sequence). V lost 1 base and J lost 2, with 12 bases in between. The CDR3 DNA is TGTGCCACCAGCAGAGTGCAGGGGGGAACCTACGAGCAGTACTTC. Protein product: CATSRVQGGTYEQYF.

CDR3 DNA sequence: TGTGCCAGCAGCCAAGCCGGGACTGCCTTCTCCTACGAGCAGTACTTC. Translating it yields CASSQAGTAFSYEQYF. The V gene is TRBV11-2, the J gene TRBJ2-7; weak D call: TRBD2 (6 bases). V lost 5 bases and J lost 0, with 17 bases in between. The CDR3 contains 16 residues. Germline CDR1 reads SGHAT; CDR2 reads FQNNGV.

This clone appeared a few times. An end of the junction does not agree with germline; a read error may underlie this. The V gene is TRBV5-4, the J gene TRBJ2-7; D gene unclear. CDR1 and CDR2 from the germline V gene are SGHNT and YYREEE (reference sequence). CDR3 length equals 14 residues. The CDR3 nucleotides are TGCGCCAGCAGCCAAGTGCTCCAGTCCTACGAGCAGTACTTC. Protein sequence: CASSQVLQSYEQYF.

This clone came up many times. The rearrangement joins TRBV28 to TRBJ1-5; unclear D gene. Per germline, CDR1 MDHEN and CDR2 SYDVKM. Deletions cut 5 bases from V and 7 bases from J, with 6 bases between. This CDR3 comprises 11 residues. The CDR3 DNA reads as TGTGCCAGCAGTGAGAACCAGCCCCAGCATTTT. This encodes CASSENQPQHF.

The sample holds a few counts of this clone. This chain uses TRBV5-1 with TRBJ2-5; D possibly corresponds to TRBD2 (5 bases). The CDR3 consists of 17 residues. V lost 0 bases and J lost 2, with 17 bases in between. In germline, CDR1 is SGHRS, CDR2 YFSETQ. The CDR3 DNA reads TGCGCCAGCAGCTTGGGTGTTCGGGGAGTAGGGCAAGAGACCCAGTACTTC. Amino acids: CASSLGVRGVGQETQYF.

The chain employs TRBV7-2 and TRBJ1-2; TRBD1 aligns across 9 bases. The CDR3 spans 17 residues. Trimming cost V 5 bases and J 8 bases; bases outside gene matches: 18. CDR1 is SGHTA, CDR2 FQGNSA, per germline. Here the CDR3 DNA reads TGTGCCAGCAGCCTTAGGGGACAGGGAGTGGTTGGGATGGGCTACACCTTC. Protein product: CASSLRGQGVVGMGYTF. The full variable domain, rest sourced from reference TRBV7-2 and TRBJ1-2, is GAGVSQSPSNKVTEKGKDVELRCDPISGHTALYWYRQSLGQGLEFLIYFQGNSAPDKSGLPSDRFSAERTGGSVSTLTIQRTQQEDSAVYLCASSLRGQGVVGMGYTFGSGTRLTVV.

This chain connects TRBV5-5 to TRBJ2-3, with a weak D call TRBD2 (5 bases). Germline CDR1 and CDR2: SGHKS and YYEKEE (reference sequence). V gave up 1 base and J gave up 3 bases, with 12 bases separating them. The CDR3 extends over 15 amino acids. CDR3 in DNA: TGTGCCAGCAGCTTGTCCCAGCGAGGGACAGATACGCAGTATTTT. Translation: CASSLSQRGTDTQYF.

This clone was found a few times. This rearrangement joins TRBV5-6 to TRBJ2-1; D is possibly TRBD2 (5 bases). Germline V gives CDR1 SGHDT, CDR2 YYEEEE. V dropped 1 base and J dropped 5 bases, with 16 bases sitting between them. This CDR3 has 16 amino acids. The CDR3 loop is CASSLLAGVLHNEQFF. The CDR3 coding sequence is TGTGCCAGCAGCTTGTTGGCGGGCGTGCTCCACAATGAGCAGTTCTTC.

This clone was detected ten times or more. The rearrangement links TRBV7-2 to TRBJ1-5; TRBD1 might be the D (5 bases). V gave up 5 bases and J gave up 7 bases, with 18 bases separating them. CDR3 size: 15 residues. In germline, CDR1 is SGHTA, CDR2 FQGNSA. CDR3 region: CASSRTSGGGQPQHF. For the CDR3, the DNA is TGTGCCAGCAGCCGAACGTCGGGGGGAGGCCAGCCCCAGCATTTT.

V is TRBV5-1 and J is TRBJ2-1; maybe TRBD2 (5 bases). The CDR3 extends over 14 amino acids. The germline V gene has CDR1 SGHRS and CDR2 YFSETQ. V shed 5 bases and J shed 4 bases, with 13 bases lying between them. CDR3: CASSPSTGYNEQFF. DNA of the CDR3: TGCGCCAGCAGTCCCTCGACGGGGTACAATGAGCAGTTCTTC.

This clone occurred a few times. The V and J genes are TRBV5-1 and TRBJ2-5; D possibly corresponds to TRBD1 (6 bases). The V end was cut by 3 bases, the J end by 5 bases, with 23 bases between. The length of the CDR3 is 17 residues. CDR1 is SGHRS, CDR2 YFSETQ, per germline. CDR3 coding DNA: TGCGCCAGCAGCTCCCTACCCGGCTTAGGGGGTATTGAGACCCAGTACTTC. Translation gives CASSSLPGLGGIETQYF.

This clone has just a few counts. The rearrangement links TRBV5-1 to TRBJ2-3; 10 bases align to TRBD2. The V gene's germline CDR1 is SGHRS and CDR2 YFSETQ. This CDR3 has 15 residues. Trimming cost V 3 bases and J 1 base; bases outside gene matches: 2. The CDR3 sequence: CASSYLAGGTDTQYF. Here the CDR3 DNA reads TGCGCCAGCAGCTACCTAGCGGGGGGCACAGATACGCAGTATTTT.

This clone was detected a few times. The chain links TRBV10-3 to TRBJ2-3; 10 bases are a match to TRBD2. The V gene end was trimmed by 3 bases and the J gene end by 0 bases; junction bases not matched to a gene: 12. The V gene's germline CDR1 is ENHRY and CDR2 SYGVKD. The CDR3 totals 19 residues. The CDR3 nucleotides are TGTGCCATCAGTGATTCCGGGACTAGCGATTTCCCTAGCACAGATACGCAGTATTTT. Its protein product is CAISDSGTSDFPSTDTQYF.

This clone was seen a handful of times. J is TRBJ2-3 and V is TRBV11-1; 11 bases match TRBD2. The V and J ends lost 3 bases and 4 bases, in that order; junction bases with no gene match: 6. The germline V gene has CDR1 SGHAT and CDR2 FQDESV (reference sequence). This CDR3 has 16 amino acids. The CDR3 coding sequence is TGTGCCAGCAGCTTGAATAGCGGGAGGGCCCCAGATACGCAGTATTTT. Translated: CASSLNSGRAPDTQYF.

This clone showed up just a few times. The rearrangement uses TRBV4-3 and TRBJ1-5, with D maybe TRBD1 (5 bases). V was clipped by 0 bases and J by 1 base, with 16 bases between them. Germline CDR1 reads LGHNA; CDR2 reads YSLEER. This CDR3 spans 18 amino acids. For the CDR3, the DNA is TGCGCCAGCAGCCAAGATGGGGCTGGGCTGGGGAGCAATCAGCCCCAGCATTTT. Translated, it gives CASSQDGAGLGSNQPQHF.

The V and J genes are TRBV2 and TRBJ1-4, with 7 bases aligning to TRBD1. Germline V gives CDR1 SNHLY, CDR2 FYNNEI. V trimming: 4 bases; J trimming: 4 bases; junction bases outside the gene matches: 6. The CDR3 is 15 amino acids. For the CDR3, the DNA is TGTGCCAGCAGTGGGTGGGACAGCCTTAATGAAAAACTGTTTTTT. Amino acid sequence: CASSGWDSLNEKLFF.

This clone was detected ten times or more. Other DNA sequences from this sample encode an identical CDR3 as well. The rearrangement joins TRBV7-2 to TRBJ2-4; TRBD2 is a possible D gene (5 bases). Trimming took 1 base from V and 0 from J, leaving 16 bases between them. The CDR3 is made up of 18 amino acids. Germline V gene sequence: CDR1 SGHTA, CDR2 FQGNSA. CDR3 protein: CASSLGRTSALAKNIQYF. CDR3 coding DNA: TGTGCCAGCAGCTTAGGAAGGACTTCGGCTCTAGCCAAAAACATTCAGTACTTC.

In its sample, this clone was seen many times. The chain carries TRBV4-3 and TRBJ2-1; 9 nucleotides agree with TRBD2. Losses at the gene ends were 0 bases for V and 4 bases for J; bases not matched to a gene: 7. The CDR3 runs 17 residues. The germline gives CDR1 LGHNA, CDR2 YSLEER. This CDR3 is CASSQDLFAGGYNEQFF. In nucleotides, the CDR3 is TGCGCCAGCAGCCAAGATCTTTTCGCGGGAGGGTACAATGAGCAGTTCTTC.

V and J are TRBV7-2 and TRBJ1-2; D is undetermined. V was pared by 6 bases and J by 6 bases, with 20 bases between. Looked up from germline, CDR1 is SGHTA and CDR2 is FQGNSA. The CDR3 consists of 15 residues. The DNA for the CDR3 is TGTGCCAGCAGACTTCCCCTGGGCGAGTTAAATGGCTACACCTTC. Encoded protein: CASRLPLGELNGYTF.

The chain links TRBV19 to TRBJ1-2, with D perhaps TRBD1 (6 bases). CDR1 and CDR2 from the germline V gene are LNHDA and SQIVND (reference sequence). This CDR3 is 14 amino acids long. Between the trimmed V and J ends, which lost 2 bases and 7 bases, there was a span of 14 bases. This CDR3 reads CASSIPLDRSGYTF. The CDR3 DNA follows: TGTGCCAGTAGTATACCTCTCGACAGGTCTGGCTACACCTTC.

V and J are TRBV7-3 and TRBJ2-3; 10 bases align to TRBD2. Trimming took 1 base from V and 6 from J; bases not matched to a gene: 4. The germline CDR1 and CDR2 sequences are SGHTA and FQGTGA. The CDR3 covers 15 residues. The chain's CDR3 is CASSLKRGGADTQYF. For the CDR3, the DNA is TGTGCCAGCAGCTTAAAGCGGGGGGGCGCTGATACGCAGTATTTT.

This sequence joins TRBV5-4 and TRBJ1-1; 9 nucleotides match TRBD1. From germline, CDR1 is SGHNT and CDR2 YYREEE (reference sequence). The junction had 8 bases not matched to a gene; V was cut back by 0 bases and J by 2 bases. The CDR3 contains 17 residues. The CDR3 DNA follows: TGTGCCAGCAGCTTGGGACGGGACAGGGTGGGAAACACTGAAGCTTTCTTT. This codes for CASSLGRDRVGNTEAFF. The full variable domain, in which reference TRBV5-4 and TRBJ1-1 provide the parts outside the CDR3, is ETGVTQSPTHLIKTRGQQVTLRCSSQSGHNTVSWYQQALGQGPQFIFQYYREEENGRGNFPPRFSGLQFPNYSSELNVNALELDDSALYLCASSLGRDRVGNTEAFFGQGTRLTVV.

This sequence joins TRBV10-3 and TRBJ2-1; D gene uncertain. V gave up 6 bases and J gave up 1 base, with 19 bases separating them. The CDR3 runs to 17 residues. Germline-derived CDR1 and CDR2 are ENHRY and SYGVKD. The CDR3 protein is CAISPTQVPLSYNEQFF. The CDR3, as DNA: TGTGCCATCAGCCCGACCCAGGTGCCCTTATCCTACAATGAGCAGTTCTTC.

The CDR3 DNA reads as TGTGCCTGGAGGCAGGCGAACAACTATGGCTACACCTTC. Translating gives CAWRQANNYGYTF. V is TRBV30 and J is TRBJ1-2; the D is unclear. V shed 3 bases and J shed 2 bases, with 10 bases lying between them. From germline, CDR1 is GTSNPN and CDR2 SVGIG (reference sequence). The CDR3 has 13 amino acids.

The chain recombines TRBV5-6 with TRBJ1-6; 8 positions agree with TRBD1. This CDR3 has 16 amino acids. Per germline, CDR1 SGHDT and CDR2 YYEEEE. V trimming: 4 bases; J trimming: 4 bases; junction bases outside the gene matches: 7. The CDR3 DNA sequence: TGTGCCAGCAGCAGAACAGGGGGAGCTTATAATTCACCCCTCCACTTT. Translation gives CASSRTGGAYNSPLHF.

The table lists this clone with a few counts. The chain couples TRBV7-2 to TRBJ2-5, with a tentative D call TRBD2 (7 bases). The germline V gene encodes CDR1 SGHTA and CDR2 FQGNSA. CDR3 length: 16 amino acids. V gave up 5 bases and J gave up 5 bases, with 21 bases separating them. The CDR3, as DNA: TGTGCCAGCAGCCCCCTCCGGGGGGCGGCACGGGAGACCCAGTACTTC. This encodes CASSPLRGAARETQYF.